This T cell receptor beta chain was recovered during a study of cytomegalovirus exposure and HLA in healthy donors. Study results and limitations: Overall, roughly 150 TCR beta chains were annotated as cytomegalovirus-associated. The classifier, whose performance was assessed in both the original and validation cohorts, reportedly diagnosed cytomegalovirus status with high specificity and sensitivity.

On this clone itself: Its antigen is as yet unknown.

The CDR3 length is 16 residues. The method was immunoSEQ multiplex PCR; TCRdb's version includes in-frame clones alone and lacks a portion of them. Of about 110,000 clones listed, around 82% are singletons. The source of this sequence is a woman between 18 and 29 years old in good health and CMV-seronegative. The chain uses TRBV21-1 and TRBJ1-6. TRBV21-1 is a pseudogene locus. The specimen was PBMCs. CDR3 in amino acids: CASSGRGTTYNSPLHF. The CDR3 DNA reads as TGTGCCAGCAGCGGTCGGGGAACAACCTATAATTCACCCCTCCACTTT.